Listed here are 25 T cell receptor beta chains from one sample, sequenced in a study of blood T cell repertoires in COVID-19. Measured with immunoSEQ multiplex PCR; TCRdb has only the in-frame clones, and not every one. The table shows about 98,000 clones, with nearly 90% occurring only once. The sequencing input was peripheral blood. The receptors were sampled from a man aged 45-60 years with active COVID-19.

The chain joins TRBV18 to TRBJ2-7, with a weak D call TRBD2 (6 bases). Trimming removed 3 bases at V and 4 bases at J, with 13 bases between. The germline gives CDR1 KGHSH, CDR2 LQKENI. The CDR3 runs 14 residues. CDR3 DNA sequence: TGTGCCAGCTCACCCATTAACGGGGGTTACGAGCAGTACTTC. This translates into CASSPINGGYEQYF.

This CDR3 reads CASSGGQFLYGYTF. In nucleotides, the CDR3 is TGTGCCAGCAGCGGAGGACAGTTCCTCTATGGCTACACCTTC. The V and J genes are TRBV9 and TRBJ1-2; possible D gene TRBD1, 6 bases. CDR1 SGDLS and CDR2 YYNGEE come from the germline V gene. Trimming left V 3 bases short and J 4 bases short, with 13 bases between. This CDR3 comprises 14 residues.

The chain has TRBV2 and TRBJ2-6, with TRBD2 matching 14 bases. Per germline, CDR1 SNHLY and CDR2 FYNNEI. V lost 7 bases to trimming and J lost 0 bases; unmatched junction nucleotides: 8. CDR3 length equals 19 residues. The CDR3 nucleotides read TGTGCCAGCAAGGGACTAGCGGGGGTCCATAGCTCTGGGGCCAACGTCCTGACTTTC. Residues: CASKGLAGVHSSGANVLTF.

The V gene is TRBV5-1, the J gene TRBJ2-3, with 12 bases aligning to TRBD2. The CDR3 has 17 amino acids. V lost 2 bases to trimming and J lost 7 bases; unmatched junction nucleotides: 11. The germline V gene encodes CDR1 SGHRS and CDR2 YFSETQ. CDR3 loop: CASSFASSGGASNTQYF. CDR3 DNA sequence: TGCGCCAGCAGCTTCGCCTCTAGCGGGGGGGCTTCGAATACGCAGTATTTT. Variable domain in full (rest from reference TRBV5-1 and TRBJ2-3): KAGVTQTPRYLIKTRGQQVTLSCSPISGHRSVSWYQQTPGQGLQFLFEYFSETQRNKGNFPGRFSGRQFSNSRSEMNVSTLELGDSALYLCASSFASSGGASNTQYFGPGTRLTVL.

V is TRBV2 and J is TRBJ1-6; 10 bases are a match to TRBD1. The CDR3 is 16 amino acids. V was clipped by 9 bases and J by 7 bases; unmatched bases: 12. The germline gives CDR1 SNHLY, CDR2 FYNNEI. CDR3 DNA sequence: TGTGCCAGTATGGGGGCCAGGGGACAGGGGAATTCACCCCTCCACTTT. Its translation is CASMGARGQGNSPLHF.

V is TRBV5-1 and J is TRBJ1-4; possible D gene TRBD1, 5 bases. The CDR3 extends over 14 amino acids. V was shortened by 5 bases and J by 7 bases, with 15 bases between the two germline ends. Germline V gives CDR1 SGHRS, CDR2 YFSETQ. The CDR3 loop reads CASSQADSSEKLFF. The DNA for the CDR3 is TGCGCCAGCAGTCAAGCTGACAGTTCTGAAAAACTGTTTTTT.

The chain recombines TRBV30 with TRBJ1-2, with D unclear. The CDR3 covers 14 residues. Germline assignment: CDR1 GTSNPN and CDR2 SVGIG (reference sequence). V lost 8 bases, J lost 4 bases, and 20 bases lay in between. The CDR3 protein is CAPGILIRGYGYTF. Here the CDR3 DNA reads TGTGCCCCCGGGATTTTGATTCGGGGCTATGGCTACACCTTC.

The table lists this clone with a count of one. The CDR3 sequence: CASSSTVTGELFF. CDR3 sequence (DNA): TGTGCCAGCAGCTCGACAGTGACCGGGGAGCTGTTTTTT. This chain joins TRBV7-3 and TRBJ2-2, with a possible D match to TRBD1 (5 bases). V shed 4 bases and J shed 5 bases, with 8 bases lying between them. This CDR3 has 13 residues. The germline gives CDR1 SGHTA, CDR2 FQGTGA.

The rearrangement uses TRBV11-3 and TRBJ2-1; 8 positions match TRBD1. This CDR3 has 15 residues. Germline CDR1 SGHNT, CDR2 YENEEA. The V segment lost 1 base and the J segment 8 bases; nucleotides outside the gene matches: 7. CDR3 in amino acids: CASSLGTGGNDEQFF. In nucleotides, the CDR3 is TGTGCCAGCAGCTTAGGAACAGGGGGTAACGATGAGCAGTTCTTC.

The chain uses TRBV4-3 and TRBJ2-5, with D possibly matching TRBD2 (6 bases). Germline CDR1 and CDR2: LGHNA and YSLEER. Trimming cost V 1 base and J 9 bases, with 21 bases left between them. CDR3 length: 16 residues. The CDR3 is CASSQGRGLIFGAQYF. The CDR3 bases are TGCGCCAGCAGCCAAGGACGAGGACTAATCTTTGGGGCCCAGTACTTC.

The genes are TRBV6-2 or TRBV6-3 and TRBJ2-7; D gene unclear. V lost 2 bases to trimming and J lost 9 bases, with 11 bases between them. The CDR3 totals 12 residues. The germline CDR1 and CDR2 sequences are MNHEY and SVGEGT. The CDR3 reads CASSYAQVRQYF. CDR3 bases: TGTGCCAGCAGTTACGCCCAGGTACGGCAGTACTTC.

The chain is built from TRBV5-6 and TRBJ1-5, with 8 bases fitting TRBD1. Germline V gene data show CDR1 as SGHDT and CDR2 as YYEEEE. The ends lost 6 bases at V and 1 base at J; junction bases unmatched: 6. This CDR3 has 15 amino acids. CDR3 amino acids: CASNIGQGSNQPQHF. The CDR3 bases are TGTGCCAGCAACATCGGACAGGGCAGCAATCAGCCCCAGCATTTT.

V gene TRBV7-2 combines with J gene TRBJ2-7, with D possibly TRBD1 on 6 matching bases. The ends were cut back, 2 bases at V and 4 bases at J, with 12 bases in the middle. Germline values: CDR1 SGHTA, CDR2 FQGNSA. There are 14 residues in the CDR3. CDR3 bases: TGTGCCAGCAGCTTATCAGGGGCATTTTACGAGCAGTACTTC. Protein: CASSLSGAFYEQYF.

The CDR3 loop is CSGGQTLYEQYF. The DNA for the CDR3 is TGCAGCGGGGGACAGACGTTATACGAGCAGTACTTC. V and J are TRBV29-1 and TRBJ2-7; TRBD1 matches at 7 bases. Trimming took 7 bases from V and 4 from J; bases not matched to a gene: 7. The CDR3 is made up of 12 amino acids. Germline V gene lookup returns CDR1 SQVTM and CDR2 ANQGSEA.

V gene TRBV7-2 combines with J gene TRBJ1-6, with a tentative D call TRBD1 (5 bases). CDR1 is SGHTA, CDR2 FQGNSA, per germline. The CDR3 length is 15 residues. Trimming took 5 bases from V and 7 from J, leaving 15 bases between them. The CDR3, as DNA: TGTGCCAGCAGCCCCATGGGGCGATCCAATTCACCCCTCCACTTT. It translates to CASSPMGRSNSPLHF.

This clone was seen only once. The J gene is TRBJ2-2, the V gene TRBV27; possibly TRBD1 for D (6 bases). The CDR3 covers 15 residues. V dropped 5 bases and J dropped 3 bases, with 13 bases sitting between them. Germline V CDR1 and CDR2: MNHEY, SMNVEV (reference sequence). The CDR3 region is CASSVQGLHTGELFF. The CDR3 coding sequence is TGTGCCAGCAGTGTACAGGGTTTACACACCGGGGAGCTGTTTTTT.

This chain joins TRBV18 and TRBJ1-5, with D possibly TRBD1 on 5 matching bases. V dropped 6 bases and J dropped 1 base, with 13 bases sitting between them. The CDR3 length is 15 residues. Germline CDR1 KGHSH, CDR2 LQKENI. For the CDR3, the DNA is TGTGCCAGCTCCGAGGGCGGGGGAAGCAATCAGCCCCAGCATTTT. As protein: CASSEGGGSNQPQHF.

This clone was seen only a few times. CDR3 nucleotide sequence: TGTGCCAGCAGCTTAGGCCCCAGGGGGATAGATGGCTACACCTTC. It encodes CASSLGPRGIDGYTF. The chain carries TRBV7-9 and TRBJ1-2; the match to TRBD1 covers 7 bases. This CDR3 has 15 amino acids. Germline CDR1 is SEHNR and CDR2 is FQNEAQ (reference sequence). Germline trimming cut 1 base from V and 6 bases from J; bases unmatched to any gene: 8.

On this clone: Germline and junction disagree at one end, which may indicate a read error. J is TRBJ2-1 and V is TRBV10-3; no firm D call. The CDR3 contains 14 residues. The germline V gene has CDR1 ENHRY and CDR2 SYGVKD. Here the CDR3 DNA reads TGTGCCATCAGAGAGTCCAGCTCCTACAATGAGCAGTTCTTC. It codes for CAIRESSSYNEQFF.

This clone is judged medium-sized. This chain joins TRBV4-1 and TRBJ2-2; 11 bases fit TRBD1. V gave up 1 base and J gave up 5 bases; unmatched junction bases: 9. The CDR3 is 18 residues long. Germline V lookup: CDR1 MGHRA, CDR2 YSYEKL. The CDR3 DNA reads as TGCGCCAGCAGCCAAGGTCCCGGCGGGGACAGGGGGACCGGGGAGCTGTTTTTT. It codes for CASSQGPGGDRGTGELFF.

This sequence joins TRBV7-9 and TRBJ2-1; D remains unclear. Trimming took off 7 bases at V and 3 bases at J, with 7 bases between the two ends. Germline CDR1 is SEHNR and CDR2 is FQNEAQ (reference sequence). The CDR3 is 12 residues long. The CDR3 region has the DNA TGTGCCAGCATGGCCCACTACAATGAGCAGTTCTTC. This codes for CASMAHYNEQFF. Full variable domain (remainder filled in from reference TRBV7-9 and TRBJ2-1): DTGVSQNPRHKITKRGQNVTFRCDPISEHNRLYWYRQTLGQGPEFLTYFQNEAQLEKSRLLSDRFSAERPKGSFSTLEIQRTEQGDSAMYLCASMAHYNEQFFGPGTRLTVL.

The chain combines TRBV12-3 or TRBV12-4 with TRBJ1-1; 11 bases are shared with TRBD1. This CDR3 contains 13 residues. V trimming: 8 bases; J trimming: 4 bases; junction bases outside the gene matches: 3. The CDR3 DNA reads TGTGCCAGCGGGACAGGGGGGGTCACTGAAGCTTTCTTT. It yields the protein CASGTGGVTEAFF.

The chain couples TRBV14 to TRBJ2-3; 7 nucleotides match TRBD2. This CDR3 comprises 15 residues. Germline assignment: CDR1 SGHDN and CDR2 FVKESK. J lost 4 bases, V lost 5 bases, and 9 bases had no gene match. The CDR3 DNA reads as TGTGCCAGCAGCAAAGGTCTAGCGGCAGCAGATACGCAGTATTTT. Protein sequence: CASSKGLAAADTQYF.

In its sample, this clone is medium-sized. The CDR3 DNA sequence: TGTGCCTGGAGTGTAGGACAGGGCGGTCAGCCCCAGCATTTT. Translated: CAWSVGQGGQPQHF. The rearrangement links TRBV30 to TRBJ1-5, with TRBD1 identical over 8 bases. The CDR3 contains 14 residues. After removal of 0 bases from V and 6 bases from J, the junction contained 4 bases not matched to a gene. Germline V CDR1 and CDR2: GTSNPN, SVGIG (reference sequence).

This clone was seen once. An end of the junction differs from the germline gene, which may be a read error. The chain uses TRBV6-5 and TRBJ1-2; the D is unclear. CDR1 and CDR2 from the germline V gene are MNHEY and SVGAGI. The CDR3 totals 13 residues. CDR3 sequence (DNA): TGTGCCAGCAGAAGGACGGAGAAACTAGGATTGGACTTC. Translated: CASRRTEKLGLDF.